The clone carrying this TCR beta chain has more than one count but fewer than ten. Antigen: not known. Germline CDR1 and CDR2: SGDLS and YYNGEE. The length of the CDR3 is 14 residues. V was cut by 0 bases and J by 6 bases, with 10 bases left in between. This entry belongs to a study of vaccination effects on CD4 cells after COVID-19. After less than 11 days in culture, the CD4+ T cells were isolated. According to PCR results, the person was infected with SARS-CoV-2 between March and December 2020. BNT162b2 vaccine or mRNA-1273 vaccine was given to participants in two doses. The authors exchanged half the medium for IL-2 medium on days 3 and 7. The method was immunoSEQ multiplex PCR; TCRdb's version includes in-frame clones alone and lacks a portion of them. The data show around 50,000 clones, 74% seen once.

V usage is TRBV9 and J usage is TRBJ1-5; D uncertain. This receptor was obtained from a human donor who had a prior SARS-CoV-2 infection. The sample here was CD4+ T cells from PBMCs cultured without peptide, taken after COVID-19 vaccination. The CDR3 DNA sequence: TGTGCCAGCAGCGTAGGATGGGGTAGTCAGCCCCAGCATTTT. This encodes CASSVGWGSQPQHF.